These 20 T cell receptor beta chains came from one sample sequenced in a study of blood T cell repertoires in COVID-19. The protocol was immunoSEQ multiplex PCR, while the TCRdb copy is restricted to in-frame clones and leaves out a portion. The data show about 68,000 clones, 85% to 90% seen once. Sequencing input: peripheral blood. These receptors were taken from a man aged 45-65 years with acute or convalescent COVID-19.

The rearrangement uses TRBV30 and TRBJ1-1, with TRBD1 matching 9 bases. Germline trimming cut 7 bases from V and 3 bases from J; bases unmatched to any gene: 12. Germline CDR1 and CDR2: GTSNPN and SVGIG (reference sequence). The CDR3 has 15 amino acids. In DNA, the CDR3 is TGTGCCTCTGGAAGTACAGGGGGCCAGGACACTGAAGCTTTCTTT. Translated: CASGSTGGQDTEAFF.

The V gene is TRBV27, the J gene TRBJ1-2, with 8 bases identical to TRBD1. The V segment lost 3 bases and the J segment 7 bases; nucleotides outside the gene matches: 7. The CDR3 has 14 amino acids. In germline, CDR1 is MNHEY, CDR2 SMNVEV (reference sequence). The CDR3 region is CASSFSGQGGGYTF. CDR3 nucleotides: TGTGCCAGCAGTTTCTCAGGACAGGGTGGTGGCTACACCTTC.

This sequence joins TRBV28 and TRBJ1-4; TRBD1 aligns across 10 bases. The CDR3 length is 14 residues. V was pared by 3 bases and J by 8 bases, with 3 bases of the junction left unmatched. The germline V gene has CDR1 MDHEN and CDR2 SYDVKM. CDR3 nucleotide sequence: TGTGCCAGCAGTTTGGACAGGGGGTTGGAAAAACTGTTTTTT. Amino acid sequence: CASSLDRGLEKLFF.

The CDR3 here is CASSGWTNQETQYF. CDR3 in DNA: TGTGCCAGCAGCGGATGGACAAACCAAGAGACCCAGTACTTC. J is TRBJ2-5 and V is TRBV7-2; possibly TRBD1 for D (5 bases). The CDR3 extends over 14 amino acids. Trimming pared 5 bases from V and 0 bases from J, leaving 10 bases between. CDR1 SGHTA and CDR2 FQGNSA come from the germline V gene. The whole variable domain, filled in from reference TRBV7-2 and TRBJ2-5, reads GAGVSQSPSNKVTEKGKDVELRCDPISGHTALYWYRQSLGQGLEFLIYFQGNSAPDKSGLPSDRFSAERTGGSVSTLTIQRTQQEDSAVYLCASSGWTNQETQYFGPGTRLLVL.

The chain has TRBV13 and TRBJ2-3; tentative D call: TRBD1 (6 bases). V lost 4 bases to trimming and J lost 0 bases, with 23 bases between them. The germline CDR1 and CDR2 sequences are PRHDT and FYEKMQ (reference sequence). The CDR3 runs to 19 residues. The CDR3 DNA sequence: TGTGCCAGCAGCTCCACTCCCGGCCCAAACAGGGCTAGCACAGATACGCAGTATTTT. Encoded protein: CASSSTPGPNRASTDTQYF. Combining the CDR3 with reference TRBV13 and TRBJ2-3 gives the whole variable domain AAGVIQSPRHLIKEKRETATLKCYPIPRHDTVYWYQQGPGQDPQFLISFYEKMQSDKGSIPDRFSAQQFSDYHSELNMSSLELGDSALYFCASSSTPGPNRASTDTQYFGPGTRLTVL.

The V and J genes are TRBV19 and TRBJ1-2; D remains unclear. The CDR3 has 13 amino acids. Germline CDR1 reads LNHDA; CDR2 reads SQIVND (reference sequence). Trimming removed 7 bases at V and 10 bases at J, with 19 bases between. The CDR3 DNA sequence: TGTGCCAGTATGGGTATGTTGGGCAGAAACTACACCTTC. Protein: CASMGMLGRNYTF. The full variable domain, its missing parts supplied by reference TRBV19 and TRBJ1-2, is DGGITQSPKYLFRKEGQNVTLSCEQNLNHDAMYWYRQDPGQGLRLIYYSQIVNDFQKGDIAEGYSVSREKKESFPLTVTSAQKNPTAFYLCASMGMLGRNYTFGSGTRLTVV.

The J gene is TRBJ2-1, the V gene TRBV25-1, with TRBD1 matching over 7 bases. The junction had 7 bases not matched to a gene; V was cut back by 7 bases and J by 4 bases. The CDR3 runs 14 residues. Germline CDR1 is MGHDK and CDR2 is SYGVNS. Here the CDR3 reads CASTSSTGYNEQFF. For the CDR3, the DNA is TGTGCCAGCACCTCCTCGACAGGGTACAATGAGCAGTTCTTC.

The gene calls are TRBV6-5 and TRBJ2-1; 7 bases map to TRBD2. Trimming took 10 bases from V and 4 from J; bases not matched to a gene: 10. Germline-derived CDR1 and CDR2 are MNHEY and SVGAGI. This CDR3 is 14 amino acids long. The CDR3 DNA reads as TGTGCCACCCTTGGGAGGGCCCAATACAATGAGCAGTTCTTC. It translates to CATLGRAQYNEQFF.

The J gene is TRBJ1-1, the V gene TRBV4-3; 9 nucleotides match TRBD1. Germline CDR1 and CDR2: LGHNA and YSLEER. The junction had 4 bases not matched to a gene; V was cut back by 2 bases and J by 6 bases. The CDR3 has 14 residues. The DNA of the CDR3 is TGCGCCAGCAGCCAAACAGGGGGCGCCTCTGAAGCTTTCTTT. This codes for CASSQTGGASEAFF.

The gene calls are TRBV28 and TRBJ2-1; 11 bases agree with TRBD2. The V gene end was trimmed by 4 bases and the J gene end by 9 bases; junction bases not matched to a gene: 8. Germline V gives CDR1 MDHEN, CDR2 SYDVKM. The CDR3 spans 15 residues. CDR3 DNA: TGTGCCAGCAGTTCTACTAGCGGGAGTTGGGCTGAGCAGTTCTTC. This sequence encodes CASSSTSGSWAEQFF.

The rearrangement links TRBV5-6 to TRBJ1-1; no firm D call. The CDR3 sequence is 13 residues long. From germline, CDR1 is SGHDT and CDR2 YYEEEE. With 3 bases removed from V and 3 bases from J, the gap between germline ends came to 9 bases. The CDR3 sequence: CASSSDLDTEAFF. CDR3 sequence (DNA): TGTGCCAGCAGCTCCGACTTGGACACTGAAGCTTTCTTT.

V usage is TRBV6-2 or TRBV6-3 and J usage is TRBJ2-7; TRBD1 aligns across 9 bases. Losses at the gene ends were 5 bases for V and 2 bases for J; bases not matched to a gene: 4. This CDR3 comprises 14 residues. From germline, CDR1 is MNHEY and CDR2 SVGEGT. The CDR3 region is CASSRTGVPYEQYF. In nucleotides, the CDR3 is TGTGCCAGCAGTCGGACAGGGGTCCCCTACGAGCAGTACTTC.

This clone was found once. The genes are TRBV4-1 and TRBJ2-1; D is perhaps TRBD2 (6 bases). CDR1 and CDR2 from the germline V gene are MGHRA and YSYEKL. V was shortened by 2 bases and J by 8 bases, with 19 bases between the two germline ends. This CDR3 spans 16 amino acids. The CDR3 nucleotides are TGCGCCAGCAGCCAACCCGGGAGTGCGCGGGCCGATGAGCAGTTCTTC. It specifies CASSQPGSARADEQFF.

This clone was picked up a small number of times. The chain couples TRBV28 to TRBJ1-2, with 10 bases identical to TRBD1. Trimming removed 4 bases from V and 14 bases from J; junction bases left unmatched: 13. This CDR3 has 14 amino acids. Germline CDR1 and CDR2: MDHEN and SYDVKM. In DNA form, the CDR3 reads TGTGCCAGCAGTTCAGGACAGGGGGGCGACGGTGCGACCTTC. It yields the protein CASSSGQGGDGATF.

This clone appeared a single time. In DNA form, the CDR3 reads TGTGCCAGTAGTATGGGGGGACTAGCGGGAGAAGAGACCCAGTACTTC. As protein: CASSMGGLAGEETQYF. The chain carries TRBV19 and TRBJ2-5; 14 bases map to TRBD2. The germline V gene encodes CDR1 LNHDA and CDR2 SQIVND (reference sequence). The CDR3 loop spans 16 amino acids. V gave up 3 bases and J gave up 3 bases; unmatched junction bases: 3.

This clone occurred a few times. The chain carries TRBV24-1 and TRBJ1-5; D gene uncertain. Trimming removed 3 bases from V and 2 bases from J, with 7 bases in between. The CDR3 consists of 14 residues. The germline gives CDR1 KGHDR, CDR2 SFDVKD. For the CDR3, the DNA is TGTGCCACCAGTGATCATACTGGCAATCAGCCCCAGCATTTT. Residues: CATSDHTGNQPQHF.

The chain links TRBV5-1 to TRBJ2-7; 7 bases align to TRBD2. CDR1 and CDR2 from the germline V gene are SGHRS and YFSETQ. The CDR3 has 15 amino acids. The junction had 5 bases not matched to a gene; V was cut back by 0 bases and J by 2 bases. CDR3 sequence: CASSLARGVAYEQYF. The CDR3 DNA sequence: TGCGCCAGCAGCTTGGCTCGGGGGGTCGCCTACGAGCAGTACTTC.

The rearrangement links TRBV24-1 to TRBJ2-1, with a possible D match to TRBD2 (7 bases). V lost 3 bases, J lost 8 bases, and 19 bases lay in between. Per the germline V gene, CDR1 is KGHDR and CDR2 is SFDVKD. The CDR3 is 16 residues long. Written as DNA, the CDR3 is TGTGCCACCAGTGATGTAGCCAAAAGGGGGGGTTATGAGCAGTTCTTC. Encoded protein: CATSDVAKRGGYEQFF.

V gene TRBV9 combines with J gene TRBJ2-3; D is undetermined. This CDR3 is 16 amino acids long. The V end was cut by 0 bases, the J end by 1 base, with 12 bases between. Germline V lookup: CDR1 SGDLS, CDR2 YYNGEE. The CDR3 sequence: CASSVASNSRTDTQYF. The CDR3 nucleotides are TGTGCCAGCAGCGTAGCTTCGAACTCTCGCACAGATACGCAGTATTTT.

V gene TRBV25-1 combines with J gene TRBJ2-2; D might be TRBD1 (6 bases). Trimming stripped 6 bases from V and 3 bases from J, with 11 bases between. CDR1 is MGHDK, CDR2 SYGVNS, per germline. There are 14 residues in the CDR3. The CDR3 nucleotides read TGTGCCAGCAGGGGGGCGTCGGACACCGGGGAGCTGTTTTTT. Translation: CASRGASDTGELFF.